This T cell receptor (beta chain) was observed in a study of Graves' ophthalmopathy and Graves' hyperthyroidism. Remarks on this clonotype: Its antigen is not identified.

Whole-study findings and limits: Among expanded thyroid clonotypes above 0.001 frequency, most also occurred in blood.

Excluded were patients with other autoimmune diseases, uncontrolled infections, pregnancy or lactation. RNA transcripts were the template, and TCR beta CDR3 regions were amplified from them. Second-round multiplex PCR came after first-round RT-PCR with HTBI primers. MiXCR, applied by TCRdb to the multiplex PCR reads, yields one record per CDR3 protein. The sample yields about 660,000 distinct CDR3 sequences, over 40% seen once. Germline CDR1 is SQVTM and CDR2 is ANQGSEA. V gave up 8 bases and J gave up 7 bases, with 17 bases separating them. This CDR3 spans 12 amino acids. The sequence was collected from an adult man with Graves' ophthalmopathy. Sequenced sample: peripheral blood. This chain joins TRBV29-1 and TRBJ1-2; tentative D call: TRBD1 (6 bases). The CDR3 is CSQDTGTSGYTF. CDR3 sequence (DNA): TGCAGCCAAGATACAGGGACGAGTGGCTACACCTTC.